This note documents a single TCR beta chain sequence. This sample was included in a study of cytomegalovirus exposure and HLA in healthy donors. Researchers ran the PCR with 60 Vbeta and 13 Jbeta primers. Sequencing was performed with immunoSEQ multiplex PCR; in TCRdb, only in-frame clones are kept and a portion is missing. The sample has over 110,000 clones, 70% to 85% seen once. CDR1 and CDR2 from the germline V gene are SNHLY and FYNNEI. The V gene lost 7 bases and the J gene lost 4 bases, with 13 bases spanning the gap. The CDR3 sequence is 13 residues long. V is TRBV2 and J is TRBJ1-1; D perhaps matches TRBD1 (5 bases). The sample taken for sequencing was PBMCs. The sequence was collected from a male donor in good health and CMV-seronegative. The CDR3 protein is CASMTAMGTEAFF. The CDR3 DNA sequence: TGTGCCAGCATGACAGCAATGGGCACTGAAGCTTTCTTT.